These 30 T cell receptor beta chains were sequenced from one sample in a study of cytomegalovirus exposure and HLA in healthy donors. Clones were sequenced by immunoSEQ multiplex PCR, and TCRdb holds only the in-frame ones, with some missing. The sample records roughly 200,000 clones, about four fifths being singletons. Sequenced input: PBMCs. The receptors were gathered from a woman aged 18 to 35 in good health and CMV-seropositive.

V and J are TRBV7-2 and TRBJ2-2; D not certain. The CDR3 has 13 amino acids. Trimming cost V 1 base and J 5 bases, with 5 bases left between them. The germline gives CDR1 SGHTA, CDR2 FQGNSA. The CDR3, as DNA: TGTGCCAGCAGCTTAGTTCTAACCGGGGAGCTGTTTTTT. Its protein is CASSLVLTGELFF. Drawing the rest from reference TRBV7-2 and TRBJ2-2, the complete variable domain is GAGVSQSPSNKVTEKGKDVELRCDPISGHTALYWYRQSLGQGLEFLIYFQGNSAPDKSGLPSDRFSAERTGGSVSTLTIQRTQQEDSAVYLCASSLVLTGELFFGEGSRLTVL.

The V call is TRBV7-8, the J call TRBJ2-5, with D perhaps TRBD2 (6 bases). Germline lookup yields CDR1 SGHVS and CDR2 FQNEAQ. This CDR3 is built from 15 residues. V was shortened by 5 bases and J by 5 bases, with 18 bases between the two germline ends. CDR3 in DNA: TGTGCCAGCAGCGGGGACTTTATAACTTGGGAGACCCAGTACTTC. This encodes CASSGDFITWETQYF.

This clone was counted a single time. The chain combines TRBV5-1 with TRBJ2-3; 11 nucleotides align to TRBD2. J was trimmed by 0 bases and V by 5 bases; bases with no gene match: 5. This CDR3 has 16 amino acids. Germline V lookup: CDR1 SGHRS, CDR2 YFSETQ. The CDR3 spells CASSPLAGGSTDTQYF. DNA of the CDR3: TGCGCCAGCAGTCCCCTAGCGGGGGGAAGCACAGATACGCAGTATTTT.

The gene calls are TRBV6-1 and TRBJ2-5; the D gene is possibly TRBD1 (7 bases). V shed 6 bases and J shed 3 bases, with 17 bases lying between them. The length of the CDR3 is 15 residues. Germline V gene sequence: CDR1 MNHNS, CDR2 SASEGT. The CDR3 DNA follows: TGTGCCAGCAGAGACGGGGGACAGTTAAAAGAGACCCAGTACTTC. Translated: CASRDGGQLKETQYF.

J is TRBJ1-5 and V is TRBV27, with a possible D match to TRBD1 (6 bases). Germline CDR1 reads MNHEY; CDR2 reads SMNVEV (reference sequence). CDR3 length: 14 amino acids. Trimming stripped 4 bases from V and 3 bases from J, with 10 bases between. The CDR3 sequence is CASSSRGPNQPQHF. Here the CDR3 DNA reads TGTGCCAGCAGTTCCAGGGGTCCCAATCAGCCCCAGCATTTT.

This chain connects TRBV5-1 to TRBJ1-5; 7 bases line up with TRBD1. This CDR3 has 13 amino acids. Germline-derived CDR1 and CDR2 are SGHRS and YFSETQ. The V segment lost 4 bases and the J segment 12 bases; nucleotides outside the gene matches: 10. CDR3 residues: CASSIDQQGRQHF. Here the CDR3 DNA reads TGCGCCAGCAGCATAGACCAACAGGGGCGCCAGCATTTT.

This clone occurred a few times. The chain is built from TRBV7-8 and TRBJ2-3; a possible D gene is TRBD2 (6 bases). V lost 5 bases and J lost 2, with 17 bases in between. The germline V gene has CDR1 SGHVS and CDR2 FQNEAQ. The CDR3 contains 16 residues. This CDR3 reads CASSPTAGRDTDTQYF. CDR3 in DNA: TGTGCCAGCAGCCCAACCGCGGGGCGGGACACAGATACGCAGTATTTT.

The gene calls are TRBV5-4 and TRBJ2-7, with D perhaps TRBD2 (6 bases). Germline V gene lookup returns CDR1 SGHNT and CDR2 YYREEE (reference sequence). V lost 4 bases, J lost 4 bases, and 15 bases lay in between. The CDR3 is made up of 14 amino acids. The CDR3 reads CASSREQGAYEQYF. The CDR3 nucleotides are TGTGCCAGCAGCCGGGAGCAGGGTGCTTACGAGCAGTACTTC.

A few counts support this clone. The chain combines TRBV4-3 with TRBJ2-3; no reliable D call. The V gene's germline CDR1 is LGHNA and CDR2 YSLEER. The V gene lost 0 bases and the J gene lost 1 base, with 5 bases spanning the gap. The CDR3 totals 14 residues. The CDR3 sequence: CASSQDQGTDTQYF. CDR3 DNA: TGCGCCAGCAGCCAAGATCAGGGCACAGATACGCAGTATTTT.

The V call is TRBV7-4, the J call TRBJ1-3, with D perhaps TRBD1 (6 bases). Germline CDR1 and CDR2: SGHVT and SQSDAQ. The CDR3 sequence is 17 residues long. V was shortened by 4 bases and J by 3 bases, with 19 bases between the two germline ends. The DNA for the CDR3 is TGTGCCAGCAGCTCCCGGACAGAAAGGTTGGGTGGAAACACCATATATTTT. Amino acid sequence: CASSSRTERLGGNTIYF.

This clone occurred once. The V call is TRBV27, the J call TRBJ2-3; tentatively, D is TRBD2 (6 bases). V lost 2 bases and J 3 bases, leaving 6 bases between the germline ends. CDR1 is MNHEY and CDR2 is SMNVEV in the germline V gene (reference sequence). This CDR3 region has 13 residues. The DNA of the CDR3 is TGTGCCAGCAGTTTAGGGGGGACAGATACGCAGTATTTT. Translation: CASSLGGTDTQYF.

There are a few counts of this clone. The CDR3 nucleotides are TGTGCCAGCTACAACTCGATAGCCGAGCAGTACTTC. Translating it yields CASYNSIAEQYF. The J gene is TRBJ2-7, the V gene TRBV27; D not certain. The germline CDR1 and CDR2 sequences are MNHEY and SMNVEV (reference sequence). V dropped 8 bases and J dropped 6 bases, with 14 bases sitting between them. The CDR3 contains 12 residues.

CDR3: CASSITMSITDTQYF. The CDR3 coding sequence is TGTGCCAGTAGTATTACTATGTCCATCACAGATACGCAGTATTTT. This chain connects TRBV19 to TRBJ2-3; no firm D call. Trimming left V 3 bases short and J 2 bases short, with 12 bases between. This CDR3 comprises 15 residues. Germline CDR1 is LNHDA and CDR2 is SQIVND (reference sequence).

This clone was found once. The genes are TRBV21-1 and TRBJ2-7; the table assigns TRBD2, which was not confirmed against the DNA. TRBV21-1 is shown as a pseudogene. The CDR3 contains 15 residues. CDR3 residues: CASSRIAAGEREQYF. For the CDR3, the DNA is TGTGCCAGCAGCCGGATCGCGGCCGGGGAAAGAGAGCAGTACTTC.

The chain has TRBV7-9 and TRBJ2-2, with 7 positions matching TRBD2. V trimming: 5 bases; J trimming: 4 bases; junction bases outside the gene matches: 4. This CDR3 region has 14 residues. CDR1 SEHNR and CDR2 FQNEAQ come from the germline V gene (reference sequence). The CDR3 loop reads CASSLTGGTGELFF. The CDR3 DNA is TGTGCCAGCAGCCTGACGGGGGGCACCGGGGAGCTGTTTTTT.

The chain is built from TRBV28 and TRBJ1-4; perhaps TRBD1 as D (5 bases). Germline CDR1 MDHEN, CDR2 SYDVKM. This CDR3 contains 14 residues. The ends were cut back, 7 bases at V and 8 bases at J, with 17 bases in the middle. The CDR3 reads CASTPGGVREKLFF. The CDR3 region has the DNA TGTGCCAGCACCCCGGGGGGGGTAAGGGAAAAACTGTTTTTT.

The J gene is TRBJ2-3, the V gene TRBV7-6, with TRBD2 matching 7 bases. The ends lost 10 bases at V and 4 bases at J; junction bases unmatched: 5. Germline V gene sequence: CDR1 SGHVS, CDR2 FNYEAQ. The CDR3 has 12 residues. The CDR3 DNA follows: TGTGCCAAAAAGCGGGGAGCAGATACGCAGTATTTT. It yields the protein CAKKRGADTQYF.

The J gene is TRBJ1-6, the V gene TRBV15; D not certain. CDR1 is LNHNV and CDR2 is YYDKDF in the germline V gene (reference sequence). V dropped 8 bases and J dropped 10 bases, with 12 bases sitting between them. The CDR3 spans 12 residues. CDR3: CATGSQLSPLHF. The CDR3 bases are TGTGCCACCGGATCACAGTTGTCACCCCTCCACTTT.

The V call is TRBV7-6, the J call TRBJ2-1; 11 bases map to TRBD2. V was pared by 4 bases and J by 6 bases, with 8 bases of the junction left unmatched. This CDR3 contains 16 residues. CDR1 and CDR2 (germline): SGHVS, FNYEAQ. CDR3 loop: CASSYIIAGGPNEQFF. CDR3 sequence (DNA): TGTGCCAGCAGCTATATAATAGCGGGGGGGCCCAATGAGCAGTTCTTC.

V and J are TRBV5-1 and TRBJ2-5, with no clear D. In germline, CDR1 is SGHRS, CDR2 YFSETQ. The V end was cut by 2 bases, the J end by 5 bases, with 7 bases between. CDR3 length equals 12 residues. The CDR3 DNA sequence: TGCGCCAGCAGCTTACCCGGGGAGACCCAGTACTTC. The encoded protein is CASSLPGETQYF.

This clone was seen a single time. The CDR3 loop reads CASRSTGVEGYEQYF. CDR3 DNA: TGTGCCAGCAGATCAACAGGGGTGGAAGGTTACGAGCAGTACTTC. The chain links TRBV6-5 to TRBJ2-7; TRBD1 matches at 7 bases. From germline, CDR1 is MNHEY and CDR2 SVGAGI. The CDR3 runs 15 residues. V was pared by 6 bases and J by 4 bases, with 12 bases of the junction left unmatched.

This chain links TRBV7-2 with TRBJ2-1; D possibly corresponds to TRBD1 (5 bases). Trimming left V 3 bases short and J 5 bases short, with 8 bases between. CDR3 length: 13 amino acids. Germline CDR1 is SGHTA and CDR2 is FQGNSA. The CDR3 protein is CASSLGPDNEQFF. CDR3 DNA sequence: TGTGCCAGCAGCTTGGGGCCCGACAATGAGCAGTTCTTC.

This clone was counted a single time. CDR3 sequence reads: CASSYGQFMNTEAFF. The CDR3 coding sequence is TGTGCCAGCAGTTACGGGCAGTTTATGAACACTGAAGCTTTCTTT. V usage is TRBV6-5 and J usage is TRBJ1-1; the D is unclear. The CDR3 covers 15 residues. The germline gives CDR1 MNHEY, CDR2 SVGAGI. V dropped 2 bases and J dropped 0 bases, with 10 bases sitting between them.

V usage is TRBV5-4 and J usage is TRBJ2-1; TRBD1 might be the D (6 bases). The ends were cut back, 0 bases at V and 9 bases at J, with 10 bases in the middle. CDR1 and CDR2 (germline): SGHNT, YYREEE (reference sequence). The CDR3 consists of 13 residues. The CDR3 loop is CASSLGTDSEQFF. The CDR3, as DNA: TGTGCCAGCAGCTTGGGGACAGATAGTGAGCAGTTCTTC. Combining the CDR3 with reference TRBV5-4 and TRBJ2-1 gives the whole variable domain ETGVTQSPTHLIKTRGQQVTLRCSSQSGHNTVSWYQQALGQGPQFIFQYYREEENGRGNFPPRFSGLQFPNYSSELNVNALELDDSALYLCASSLGTDSEQFFGPGTRLTVL.

The chain links TRBV5-1 to TRBJ2-3; no definite D call. Trimming removed 4 bases from V and 2 bases from J, with 11 bases in between. Per germline, CDR1 SGHRS and CDR2 YFSETQ. The CDR3 has 14 amino acids. In DNA form, the CDR3 reads TGCGCCAGCAGCAGTAACACAATCACAGATACGCAGTATTTT. This codes for CASSSNTITDTQYF.

This chain uses TRBV7-2 with TRBJ2-7; D unresolved. CDR3 length equals 12 residues. Trimming removed 2 bases from V and 6 bases from J, with 8 bases in between. From germline, CDR1 is SGHTA and CDR2 FQGNSA. CDR3 region: CASSLSIGEQYF. The CDR3 bases are TGTGCCAGCAGCTTATCGATCGGCGAGCAGTACTTC.

The chain employs TRBV10-1 and TRBJ1-2; TRBD1 matches at 9 bases. CDR1 WNHNN and CDR2 SYGVQD come from the germline V gene (reference sequence). Trimming at V came to 3 bases and at J to 8 bases, leaving 4 bases not matched to a gene. The CDR3 is made up of 13 amino acids. The CDR3 reads CASSETGGDGYTF. The CDR3 coding sequence is TGCGCCAGCAGTGAAACAGGGGGCGACGGCTACACCTTC.

V and J are TRBV7-9 and TRBJ2-7; the match to TRBD1 covers 7 bases. J was trimmed by 2 bases and V by 5 bases; bases with no gene match: 6. Per the germline V gene, CDR1 is SEHNR and CDR2 is FQNEAQ (reference sequence). The CDR3 contains 14 residues. The CDR3 region has the DNA TGTGCCAGCAGCCTTCGGGACAGAGCCTACGAGCAGTACTTC. Protein: CASSLRDRAYEQYF.

V usage is TRBV2 and J usage is TRBJ1-2; TRBD1 aligns across 9 bases. With V trimmed by 1 base and J by 4 bases, 4 bases remained unmatched. This CDR3 comprises 15 residues. CDR1 is SNHLY and CDR2 is FYNNEI in the germline V gene. The DNA of the CDR3 is TGTGCCAGCAGTGAAGGGACAGGGGACCGCTATGGCTACACCTTC. Translating gives CASSEGTGDRYGYTF.

This clone was detected many times. The chain carries TRBV19 and TRBJ2-1; the D gene is possibly TRBD1 (6 bases). Germline V gene data show CDR1 as LNHDA and CDR2 as SQIVND (reference sequence). The CDR3 has 11 residues. V gave up 5 bases and J gave up 10 bases, with 9 bases separating them. CDR3 residues: CASSGQFEQFF. In DNA, the CDR3 is TGTGCCAGTAGTGGACAGTTCGAGCAGTTCTTC.